This TCR beta chain was documented in a study of cytomegalovirus exposure and HLA in healthy donors. Study conclusions and caveats: Several top significant clusters appeared, in a later analysis, to be linked to common viral pathogens.

The study ran its PCR with 60 Vbeta and 13 Jbeta primers. Method: immunoSEQ multiplex PCR; TCRdb's copy keeps in-frame clones and lacks some. The sample lists 150,000 to 200,000 clones; around 73% were seen once. When sampled, the donors appeared nominally healthy, though they likely had unrecorded immune exposures. Details on this clone: The target antigen is unknown.

This CDR3 is built from 15 residues. The V and J ends lost 5 bases and 7 bases, in that order; junction bases with no gene match: 10. The V gene's germline CDR1 is SGHNT and CDR2 YYREEE (reference sequence). The clonotype originates from a woman aged 18 to 35 in good health and CMV-seropositive. The V call is TRBV5-4, the J call TRBJ2-1, with 9 bases aligning to TRBD2. Sequencing was carried out using PBMCs. Here the CDR3 DNA reads TGTGCCAGCAGTGGGGTAGCGGGGGATTGGAATGAGCAGTTCTTC. Translation gives CASSGVAGDWNEQFF.